A selection of T cell receptor beta chains follows, all from one sample in a study of PD-L1 blockade in urothelial cancer. Clones were sequenced by immunoSEQ multiplex PCR, and TCRdb holds only the in-frame ones, with some missing. Counted here are just over 40,000 clones, more than 75% occurring once; the ten biggest clones make up 2% to 3%. This specimen consisted of PBMCs, obtained around atezolizumab (anti-PD-L1) treatment. The receptors derive from a man aged 65 to 79 with urothelial cancer. Both conserved end residues are part of each CDR3. D genes are given only for firm matches. A clone size is listed for some rows: how often the clone was seen (once, few, many), or a class if it is expanded.

clone size: NA
V gene: TRBV30
J gene: TRBJ1-2
D gene: NA
CDR3 protein: CAWSVSPGEGYTF
CDR3 DNA: TGTGCCTGGAGTGTATCCCCAGGGGAGGGCTACACCTTC

clone size: NA
V gene: TRBV18
J gene: TRBJ2-7
D gene: NA
CDR3 protein: CASSPTGSYEQYF
CDR3 DNA: TGTGCCAGCTCACCGACTGGTTCCTACGAGCAGTACTTC

clone size: once
V gene: TRBV28
J gene: TRBJ1-2
D gene: NA
CDR3 protein: CASSLLITYGYTF
CDR3 DNA: TGTGCCAGCAGTTTATTAATCACTTATGGCTACACCTTC

clone size: NA
V gene: TRBV5-1
J gene: TRBJ2-1
D gene: NA
CDR3 protein: CASSFFSQGDEQFF
CDR3 DNA: TGCGCCAGCAGCTTTTTTAGCCAGGGCGATGAGCAGTTCTTC

clone size: NA
V gene: TRBV11-2
J gene: TRBJ2-5
D gene: NA
CDR3 protein: CASSLVGVETQYF
CDR3 DNA: TGTGCCAGCAGCTTAGTGGGAGTAGAGACCCAGTACTTC

clone size: NA
V gene: TRBV27
J gene: TRBJ2-7
D gene: NA
CDR3 protein: CASSFGQHSYEQYF
CDR3 DNA: TGTGCCAGCAGTTTTGGACAGCACTCCTACGAGCAGTACTTC

clone size: NA
V gene: TRBV19
J gene: TRBJ2-1
D gene: TRBD2
CDR3 protein: CASSSRTSGRNEQFF
CDR3 DNA: TGTGCCAGTAGTTCTCGGACTAGCGGGCGTAATGAGCAGTTCTTC

clone size: NA
V gene: TRBV19
J gene: TRBJ2-1
D gene: TRBD2
CDR3 protein: CASSSGLAGVLEQFF
CDR3 DNA: TGTGCCAGTAGTTCGGGACTAGCGGGAGTGCTTGAGCAGTTCTTC

clone size: once
V gene: TRBV11-2
J gene: TRBJ2-1
D gene: TRBD2
CDR3 protein: CASSLDRLAGEQFF
CDR3 DNA: TGTGCCAGCAGCTTAGATAGACTAGCGGGTGAGCAGTTCTTC

clone size: NA
V gene: TRBV19
J gene: TRBJ2-7
D gene: TRBD1
CDR3 protein: CASSIRGQGTEQYF
CDR3 DNA: TGTGCCAGTAGTATTAGAGGACAGGGGACGGAGCAGTACTTC

clone size: NA
V gene: TRBV9
J gene: TRBJ1-1
D gene: NA
CDR3 protein: CASSTRVNTEAFF
CDR3 DNA: TGTGCCAGCAGCACCAGGGTCAACACTGAAGCTTTCTTT

clone size: few
V gene: TRBV5-1
J gene: TRBJ1-1
D gene: TRBD1
CDR3 protein: CASSGGQENTEAFF
CDR3 DNA: TGCGCCAGCAGCGGGGGACAGGAAAACACTGAAGCTTTCTTT

clone size: NA
V gene: TRBV11-3
J gene: TRBJ2-1
D gene: TRBD1
CDR3 protein: CASSLEGTADNEQFF
CDR3 DNA: TGTGCCAGCAGCTTAGAGGGGACAGCCGACAATGAGCAGTTCTTC

clone size: NA
V gene: TRBV2
J gene: TRBJ1-5
D gene: TRBD1
CDR3 protein: CASRDPGQLEPQHF
CDR3 DNA: TGTGCCAGCAGAGATCCGGGACAGCTGGAGCCCCAGCATTTT

clone size: NA
V gene: TRBV2
J gene: TRBJ2-7
D gene: TRBD2
CDR3 protein: CASSEAGLASYEQYF
CDR3 DNA: TGTGCCAGCAGTGAAGCTGGACTAGCCTCCTACGAGCAGTACTTC

clone size: few
V gene: TRBV2
J gene: TRBJ1-5
D gene: NA
CDR3 protein: CATAIGGNQPQHF
CDR3 DNA: TGTGCCACAGCCATCGGGGGGAATCAGCCCCAGCATTTT

clone size: NA
V gene: TRBV5-4
J gene: TRBJ1-4
D gene: TRBD1
CDR3 protein: CASSPDRGLGNEKLFF
CDR3 DNA: TGTGCCAGCAGCCCGGACAGGGGGCTTGGTAATGAAAAACTGTTTTTT

clone size: NA
V gene: TRBV7-9
J gene: TRBJ2-5
D gene: NA
CDR3 protein: CASSLFAGDETQYF
CDR3 DNA: TGTGCCAGCAGCTTATTCGCAGGGGATGAGACCCAGTACTTC